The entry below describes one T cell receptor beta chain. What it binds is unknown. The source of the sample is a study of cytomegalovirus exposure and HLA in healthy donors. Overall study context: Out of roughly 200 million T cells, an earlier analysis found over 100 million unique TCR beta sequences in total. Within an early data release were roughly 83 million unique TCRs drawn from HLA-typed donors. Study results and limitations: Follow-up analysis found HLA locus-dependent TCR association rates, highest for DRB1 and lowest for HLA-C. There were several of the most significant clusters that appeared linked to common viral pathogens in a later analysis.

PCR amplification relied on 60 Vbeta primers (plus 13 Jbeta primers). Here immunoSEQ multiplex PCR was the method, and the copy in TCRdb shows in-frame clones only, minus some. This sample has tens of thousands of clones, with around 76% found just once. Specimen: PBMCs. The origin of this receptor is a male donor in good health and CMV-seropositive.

CDR3 residues: CASSLRDRVYEQYF. Written as DNA, the CDR3 is TGTGCCAGCAGTCTCCGGGACAGGGTCTACGAGCAGTACTTC. This chain links TRBV27 with TRBJ2-7; 9 bases line up with TRBD1. The V gene end was trimmed by 5 bases and the J gene end by 3 bases; junction bases not matched to a gene: 5. This CDR3 spans 14 amino acids. The germline V gene has CDR1 MNHEY and CDR2 SMNVEV (reference sequence).